This TCR beta chain comes out of a study of technical replicates of blood from several donors. The CDR3 spans 14 residues. V lost 5 bases to trimming and J lost 7 bases, with 17 bases between them. CDR1 and CDR2 (germline): MNHEY, SMNVEV (reference sequence). Sequenced by immunoSEQ multiplex PCR; TCRdb stores in-frame clones only, minus some. The repertoire includes under 85,000 clones, around 97% of them detected once, and approximately 0.2% sits in the top ten. This sequence was found in a human donor in good health. The sequenced material came from T cells isolated from PBMCs. V and J are TRBV27 and TRBJ1-1; D not certain. The CDR3 protein is CASSPYSSRSEAFF. In DNA form, the CDR3 reads TGTGCCAGCAGTCCCTACTCCTCACGGAGTGAAGCTTTCTTT.